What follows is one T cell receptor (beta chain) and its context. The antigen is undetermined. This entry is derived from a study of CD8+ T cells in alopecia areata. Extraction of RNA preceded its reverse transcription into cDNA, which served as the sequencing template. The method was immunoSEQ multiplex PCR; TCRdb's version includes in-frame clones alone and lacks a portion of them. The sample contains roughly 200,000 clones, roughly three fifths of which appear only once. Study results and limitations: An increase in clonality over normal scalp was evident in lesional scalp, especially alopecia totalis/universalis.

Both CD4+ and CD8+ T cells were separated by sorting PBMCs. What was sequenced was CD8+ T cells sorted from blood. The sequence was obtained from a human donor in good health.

CDR3 sequence: CASSYFDGAEQFF. The CDR3 DNA sequence: TGTGCCAGCAGTTACTTCGATGGTGCTGAGCAGTTCTTC. The rearrangement links TRBV6-5 to TRBJ2-1; D is unclear. Per germline, CDR1 MNHEY and CDR2 SVGAGI. This CDR3 has 13 amino acids. Trimming took 1 base from V and 9 from J, leaving 10 bases between them.